This is a list of T cell receptor beta chains from one sample in a study of vaccination effects on CD4 cells after COVID-19. Measured with immunoSEQ multiplex PCR; TCRdb has only the in-frame clones, and not every one. In the table there are about 57,000 clones, around 73% of which are singletons. The antigens these receptors bind are not known. Here the sequenced sample was CD4+ T cells from PBMCs cultured without peptide, taken after COVID-19 vaccination. These TCRs come from a human donor who received a COVID-19 vaccine. CDR3s include the opening cysteine and the closing phenylalanine or tryptophan. D genes are given only for firm matches. Size is stated for part of the rows, as once, few or many counts, or as a class when the clone is expanded.

>13|TRBV6-5|TRBJ1-2|.|TRBD1
TGTGCCAGCAGTTACCGACAGGGCCGGGGCTACACCTTC
CASSYRQGRGYTF
>15|TRBV3-1/TRBV3-2|TRBJ2-2|.|.
TGTGCCAGCTCGGGATCGCGGGTAAACACCGGGGAGCTGTTTTTT
CASSGSRVNTGELFF
>16|TRBV28|TRBJ1-1|.|.
TGTGCCAGCAGCCCGTTAATAAGAGGGCGCGGAAGCGAAGCTTTCTTT
CASSPLIRGRGSEAFF
>13|TRBV3-1/TRBV3-2|TRBJ2-4|.|TRBD2
TGTGCCAGCAGCCCAAGAGGACTAGCGGGTCAGTACTTC
CASSPRGLAGQYF
>14|TRBV27|TRBJ2-7|.|.
TGTGCCAGCAGTCCCCCGGGCAGGGCCTACGAGCAGTACTTC
CASSPPGRAYEQYF
>14|TRBV29-1|TRBJ2-2|once|TRBD1
TGCAGCGCCAGGGACAGGGGACCAACCGGGGAGCTGTTTTTT
CSARDRGPTGELFF
>12|TRBV6-5|TRBJ2-5|.|.
TGTGCCAGCAGTAGACCCCAAGAGACCCAGTACTTC
CASSRPQETQYF
>15|TRBV5-1|TRBJ1-1|.|.
TGCGCCAGCAGCTTGGCTGTGGTCGTGAACACTGAAGCTTTCTTT
CASSLAVVVNTEAFF
>14|TRBV19|TRBJ2-2|.|.
TGTGCCAGTAATGCGAGGGATCACACCGGGGAGCTGTTTTTT
CASNARDHTGELFF
>14|TRBV4-1|TRBJ1-2|.|.
TGCGCCAGCAGCCAAGCCGAAATCAACTATGGCTACACCTTC
CASSQAEINYGYTF
>15|TRBV4-2|TRBJ1-2|few|.
TGTGCCAGCAGCCAAGACAGGTCACCGAACTATGGCTACACCTTC
CASSQDRSPNYGYTF
>15|TRBV6-6|TRBJ1-4|.|TRBD1
TGTGCCAGCAGCACCTCGGACAGGGAAGGTGAAAAACTGTTTTTT
CASSTSDREGEKLFF
>15|TRBV3-1/TRBV3-2|TRBJ1-1|few|TRBD1
TGTGCCAGCAGCGATCCCCTCGGGACAGGGAAGAAAACTTTCTTT
CASSDPLGTGKKTFF
>15|TRBV9|TRBJ1-2|.|.
TGTGCCAGCAGCGTAGGGTGGGGAACTAACTATGGCTACACCTTC
CASSVGWGTNYGYTF
>17|TRBV24-1|TRBJ2-2|.|TRBD2
TGTGCCACCAGTGATCCACGGGGTAGCGGGAGTAACGGGGAGCTGTTTTTT
CATSDPRGSGSNGELFF
>11|TRBV6-6|TRBJ2-5|.|.
TGTGCCAGCAGTTACAGGGAGACCCAGTACTTC
CASSYRETQYF
>14|TRBV5-1|TRBJ2-7|.|.
TGCGCCAGCAGCTTGGGGGGGCCTCCCTACGAGCAGTACTTC
CASSLGGPPYEQYF
>13|TRBV12-3/TRBV12-4|TRBJ2-5|.|.
TGTGCCAGCAGTTTGAATAGGAAAGAGACCCAGTACTTC
CASSLNRKETQYF
>16|TRBV9|TRBJ2-1|.|TRBD2
TGTGCCAGCAGCGTAGGGTCTAGCGGGAGGGCGGATGAGCAGTTCTTC
CASSVGSSGRADEQFF
>16|TRBV5-5|TRBJ1-1|.|.
TGTGCCAGCAGCTTAGCAGGGTCGGCAATGAACACTGAAGCTTTCTTT
CASSLAGSAMNTEAFF
>11|TRBV6-1|TRBJ1-1|once|.
TGTGCCAGCAGTGAAGGGTTTGAAGCTTTCTTT
CASSEGFEAFF
>16|TRBV27|TRBJ2-1|.|.
TGTGCCAGCAGGCCTCTGAGCGGACGGGTCTACAATGAGCAGTTCTTC
CASRPLSGRVYNEQFF
>16|TRBV5-8|TRBJ1-2|.|.
TGTGCCAGCAACTCCCGACAGCTCCTCTGGAACTATGGCTACACCTTC
CASNSRQLLWNYGYTF
>18|TRBV4-1|TRBJ2-1|once|TRBD2
TGCGCCAGCAGCCGCAAGGGGACTAGCGGGGGCTCCTACAATGAGCAGTTCTTC
CASSRKGTSGGSYNEQFF
>14|TRBV18|TRBJ1-2|few|.
TGTGCCAGCTCATCATCCCGGGACAACTATGGCTACACCTTC
CASSSSRDNYGYTF
>14|TRBV5-1|TRBJ2-3|.|.
TGCGCCAGCAGCTCCGGCCAGGGACAAGATACGCAGTATTTT
CASSSGQGQDTQYF
>12|TRBV28|TRBJ2-7|.|.
TGTGCCAGCTCCTTTCACTCCTACGAGCAGTACTTC
CASSFHSYEQYF
>15|TRBV6-2/TRBV6-3|TRBJ1-2|.|TRBD1
TGTGCCAGCAGTTACTCGATTGGGACAGGGGCCCGCTACACCTTC
CASSYSIGTGARYTF
>14|TRBV5-5|TRBJ2-2|.|.
TGTGCCAGCAGCTTGGTACCCCAGCCTAGGGAGCTGTTTTTT
CASSLVPQPRELFF
>14|TRBV28|TRBJ1-2|few|.
TGTGCCAGCAGTTTCGGCGGGACACACTATGGCTACACCTTC
CASSFGGTHYGYTF
>16|TRBV7-2|TRBJ2-1|few|TRBD2
TGTGCCAGCAGCTTAGTAGTTAGCGGGGGGACAAATGAGCAGTTCTTC
CASSLVVSGGTNEQFF
>17|TRBV5-1|TRBJ2-7|.|TRBD2
TGCGCCAGCAGCACGGGACTAGCGGGAGTTTCGATCTACGAGCAGTACTTC
CASSTGLAGVSIYEQYF
>12|TRBV3-1/TRBV3-2|TRBJ2-1|.|.
TGTGCCAGCAGCCAGACTCGCTCGTTAGTCGTCTTC
CASSQTRSLVVF
>15|TRBV2|TRBJ1-2|few|.
TGTGCCAGCCGAACCCCCGGGTCCCGGACGACTGGCTACACCTTC
CASRTPGSRTTGYTF
>15|TRBV24-1|TRBJ2-5|few|TRBD2
TGTGCCACCAGTTATAGCGGGAGAGGTAGAGAGACCCAGTACTTC
CATSYSGRGRETQYF
>13|TRBV7-2|TRBJ1-5|few|.
TGTGCCAGCAGGTCGCAGGGAGGTCAGCCCCAGCATTTT
CASRSQGGQPQHF
>13|TRBV9|TRBJ1-2|.|.
TGTGCCAGCAGCGCAGACGGCCCCAGGGGCTACACCTTC
CASSADGPRGYTF
>17|TRBV14|TRBJ2-7|.|.
TGTGCCAGCAGCCTCCCCAGTGGGGCAGTGGGCTCCTACGAGCAGTACTTC
CASSLPSGAVGSYEQYF
>13|TRBV11-2|TRBJ1-2|few|.
TGTGCCAGCAGCTTAGCCTCTAGGAGCGGCTACACCTTC
CASSLASRSGYTF